The entry that follows covers one TCR beta chain sequence. These data originate in a study of sequential checkpoint blockade in melanoma. Turning to the study itself: First-line arms were nivolumab then ipilimumab, or the reverse, randomized 1:1.

The treatment: randomized to nivolumab then ipilimumab (arm A) or the reverse (arm B). This CDR3 region has 19 residues. Trimming cost V 1 base and J 3 bases; bases outside gene matches: 6. The germline CDR1 and CDR2 sequences are LNHNV and YYDKDF (reference sequence). Some clones are missing from TCRdb's copy, which holds only in-frame ones; the method was immunoSEQ multiplex PCR. The table records around 18,000 clones, under 80% of them present only once. The starting material was CD8+ T cells sorted from blood (inferred from file names), obtained from a patient given nivolumab and ipilimumab in sequence. The chain couples TRBV15 to TRBJ2-2; 15 positions agree with TRBD2. This clonotype was sampled from a human donor with melanoma. The CDR3 coding sequence is TGTGCCACCAGCAGAGGGTGGACTAGCGGGAGGGCCGACACCGGGGAGCTGTTTTTT. It translates to CATSRGWTSGRADTGELFF.